The 21 T cell receptor beta chains reported below all come from one sample, sequenced in a study of regulatory T cells in long-lasting Graves disease. Time point described: persistent/refractory GD, antithyroid drugs over 5 years with positive TRAb. Scientists built the TCR library using RNA that was extracted from PBMCs. The authors built TCR beta libraries using iRepertoire HTBI primers and Arm-PCR of CDR3 regions. TCRdb re-called the multiplex PCR reads through MiXCR, storing one row per CDR3 protein. The data contain approximately 350,000 distinct CDR3 sequences, about 23% of them seen just once; the ten biggest clones take up around 30%. Sequencing was performed on peripheral blood mononuclear cells (PBMCs), taken when the disease was refractory, from a patient treated with antithyroid drugs. These receptors were collected from a woman in her thirties or forties with Graves disease.

This clonotype was found many times. This chain connects TRBV2 to TRBJ1-4, with unresolved D. The CDR3 is made up of 17 amino acids. Germline V gives CDR1 SNHLY, CDR2 FYNNEI. V was trimmed by 0 bases and J by 5 bases, leaving 16 bases between them. The CDR3 DNA follows: TGTGCCAGCAGTGAAGCGCTAAAGGCAGGACTGAATGAAAAACTGTTTTTT. As protein: CASSEALKAGLNEKLFF.

The CDR3 bases are TGCAGTGCTAGAGTGGGCGGGGGGGCCAACACCGGGGAGCTGTTTTTT. Its translation is CSARVGGGANTGELFF. J is TRBJ2-2 and V is TRBV20-1, with 9 positions matching TRBD2. This CDR3 has 16 amino acids. V lost 1 base, J lost 2 bases, and 5 bases stayed unmatched. CDR1 and CDR2 (germline): DFQATT, SNEGSKA (reference sequence).

Ten or more counts support this clonotype. The chain has TRBV7-2 and TRBJ2-7; weak D call: TRBD2 (6 bases). Per germline, CDR1 SGHTA and CDR2 FQGNSA. This CDR3 contains 15 residues. Trimming took off 1 base at V and 2 bases at J, with 12 bases between the two ends. CDR3 residues: CASSLVASETYEQYF. CDR3 bases: TGTGCCAGCAGCTTAGTTGCTAGCGAGACCTACGAGCAGTACTTC.

Only a few counts were recorded for this clonotype. This chain connects TRBV27 to TRBJ1-1; D possibly corresponds to TRBD1 (6 bases). The CDR3 is 16 residues long. The germline gives CDR1 MNHEY, CDR2 SMNVEV (reference sequence). Trimming took 1 base from V and 0 from J, leaving 12 bases between them. DNA for the CDR3: TGTGCCAGCAGTTTATTGGACAGCCTAATGAACACTGAAGCTTTCTTT. It is translated as CASSLLDSLMNTEAFF.

This clonotype was seen a handful of times. A read error may account for a junction end that differs from germline. The chain is built from TRBV20-1 and TRBJ1-1; D might be TRBD1 (5 bases). The CDR3 loop spans 13 amino acids. Germline V gives CDR1 DFQATT, CDR2 SNEGSKA (reference sequence). The CDR3 region is CSARGETNTEAFF. Written as DNA, the CDR3 is TGCAGTGCAAGAGGGGAGACTAACACTGAAGCTTTCTTT.

The chain is built from TRBV28 and TRBJ1-5, with 8 bases lining up with TRBD1. J lost 6 bases, V lost 6 bases, and 10 bases had no gene match. Germline CDR1 and CDR2: MDHEN and SYDVKM. The length of the CDR3 is 15 residues. CDR3 protein: CASSPGQGGSQPQHF. The CDR3 DNA is TGTGCCAGCAGCCCCGGACAGGGAGGGAGTCAGCCCCAGCATTTT. Combining the CDR3 with reference TRBV28 and TRBJ1-5 gives the whole variable domain DVKVTQSSRYLVKRTGEKVFLECVQDMDHENMFWYRQDPGLGLRLIYFSYDVKMKEKGDIPEGYSVSREKKERFSLILESASTNQTSMYLCASSPGQGGSQPQHFGDGTRLSIL.

This sequence joins TRBV19 and TRBJ2-1, with a weak D call TRBD1 (6 bases). Between the trimmed V and J ends, which lost 10 bases and 4 bases, there was a span of 14 bases. Per the germline V gene, CDR1 is LNHDA and CDR2 is SQIVND (reference sequence). The CDR3 totals 13 residues. The CDR3 sequence: CATLTRGYNEQFF. Here the CDR3 DNA reads TGTGCCACACTCACGAGGGGGTACAATGAGCAGTTCTTC.

This clonotype was recorded many times. This chain connects TRBV28 to TRBJ1-5; no firm D call. The CDR3 extends over 11 amino acids. Trimming shortened V by 6 bases and J by 6 bases, and 6 bases separated the two germline ends. CDR1 and CDR2 (germline): MDHEN, SYDVKM. CDR3 DNA: TGTGCCAGCAGCCTGAGTCAGCCCCAGCATTTT. Protein product: CASSLSQPQHF.

V and J are TRBV20-1 and TRBJ2-7, with D perhaps matching TRBD2 (5 bases). CDR3 size: 16 residues. Looked up from germline, CDR1 is DFQATT and CDR2 is SNEGSKA (reference sequence). V lost 3 bases and J 2 bases, leaving 20 bases between the germline ends. The CDR3, as DNA: TGCAGTGCTAGGCTGACAACTAGTCGTCTAGCCTACGAGCAGTACTTC. It translates to CSARLTTSRLAYEQYF.

The table lists this clonotype with a few counts. The chain combines TRBV7-8 with TRBJ1-6; no definite D call. V lost 2 bases, J lost 6 bases, and 11 bases lay in between. The CDR3 is 15 amino acids. The V gene's germline CDR1 is SGHVS and CDR2 FQNEAQ. The CDR3 reads CASSLLAHRNSPLHF. Written as DNA, the CDR3 is TGTGCCAGCAGCTTACTTGCCCACCGTAATTCACCCCTCCACTTT.

Details on this clonotype: The likely explanation is a read error, given a far larger clone one base away. V and J are TRBV7-9 and TRBJ1-2; no definite D call. CDR1 is SEHNR and CDR2 is FQNEAQ in the germline V gene (reference sequence). This CDR3 has 14 amino acids. Trimming pared 5 bases from V and 1 base from J, leaving 11 bases between. The CDR3 loop reads CASSREGHNYGYTF. CDR3 bases: TGTGCCAGCAGCAGAGAGGGCCATAACTATGGCTACACCTTC. Full variable domain (outside the CDR3, taken from reference TRBV7-9 and TRBJ1-2): DTGVSQNPRHKITKRGQNVTFRCDPISEHNRLYWYRQTLGQGPEFLTYFQNEAQLEKSRLLSDRFSAERPKGSFSTLEIQRTEQGDSAMYLCASSREGHNYGYTFGSGTRLTVV.

This clonotype was picked up many times. The chain links TRBV27 to TRBJ1-5; weak D call: TRBD1 (5 bases). V was pared by 5 bases and J by 9 bases, with 17 bases between. CDR1 and CDR2 from the germline V gene are MNHEY and SMNVEV (reference sequence). The CDR3 has 14 residues. CDR3 nucleotide sequence: TGTGCCAGCAGTCCACGTCAGGGAACCGCGCCCCAGCATTTT. Protein product: CASSPRQGTAPQHF.

The chain joins TRBV5-6 to TRBJ2-7; 7 bases are a match to TRBD1. Trimming removed 6 bases from V and 5 bases from J; junction bases left unmatched: 8. The CDR3 spans 13 residues. The germline gives CDR1 SGHDT, CDR2 YYEEEE. The CDR3 coding sequence is TGTGCCAGCATCCGACAGGGTGGTAACGAGCAGTACTTC. Residues: CASIRQGGNEQYF.

There are many counts of this clonotype. V and J are TRBV7-6 and TRBJ2-7; D tentatively reads TRBD1 or TRBD2 (5 bases each). V lost 3 bases and J 6 bases, leaving 18 bases between the germline ends. This CDR3 spans 15 amino acids. Germline CDR1 is SGHVS and CDR2 is FNYEAQ. DNA for the CDR3: TGTGCCAGCAGCTTCATACAGGCCGGTGGAGGCGAGCAGTACTTC. This codes for CASSFIQAGGGEQYF.

A single count supports this clonotype. A much larger clonotype is one base distant, so this may be a read error. V is TRBV6-2 or TRBV6-3 and J is TRBJ1-4, with unresolved D. V lost 0 bases and J 0 bases, leaving 11 bases between the germline ends. The CDR3 loop spans 17 amino acids. Germline CDR1 MNHEY, CDR2 SVGEGT. The CDR3 bases are TGTGCCAGCAGTTACTCTTTGGAGAAGCCAACTAATGAAAAACTGTTTTTT. It encodes CASSYSLEKPTNEKLFF.

DNA for the CDR3: TGTGCCAGCAGCTCCAGCGGAGGAGAGGGCCAAGAGACCCAGTACTTC. It yields the protein CASSSSGGEGQETQYF. This sequence joins TRBV13 and TRBJ2-5, with TRBD2 as a possible D gene (5 bases). The CDR3 has 16 residues. Trimming removed 4 bases at V and 1 base at J, with 16 bases between. CDR1 PRHDT and CDR2 FYEKMQ come from the germline V gene (reference sequence).

This clonotype was counted only a few times. This rearrangement joins TRBV24-1 to TRBJ2-3; no clear D gene. The CDR3 spans 16 residues. V was pared by 0 bases and J by 1 base, with 10 bases between. Germline-derived CDR1 and CDR2 are KGHDR and SFDVKD. CDR3 protein: CATSDLKGSGTDTQYF. CDR3 DNA sequence: TGTGCCACCAGTGATTTGAAAGGGTCAGGCACAGATACGCAGTATTTT.

This clonotype was seen ten or more times. This sequence joins TRBV12-3 or TRBV12-4 and TRBJ2-2; D is unresolved. V dropped 6 bases and J dropped 6 bases, with 8 bases sitting between them. The CDR3 has 12 residues. CDR3 nucleotides: TGTGCCAGCAGCCAAGGCGCCGGGGAGCTGTTTTTT. This sequence encodes CASSQGAGELFF.

The rearrangement joins TRBV10-3 to TRBJ1-1, with a possible D match to TRBD1 (6 bases). Germline V lookup: CDR1 ENHRY, CDR2 SYGVKD. V lost 5 bases and J lost 1, with 11 bases in between. The CDR3 is made up of 14 amino acids. CDR3 protein: CAISPIGGNTEAFF. As DNA, the CDR3 is TGTGCCATCAGTCCAATAGGGGGGAACACTGAAGCTTTCTTT.

The chain recombines TRBV28 with TRBJ2-4; TRBD2 matches at 8 bases. The CDR3 runs 18 residues. Germline-derived CDR1 and CDR2 are MDHEN and SYDVKM. The J segment lost 0 bases and the V segment lost 4 bases, leaving 11 bases of the junction unmatched. CDR3 sequence reads: CASSSMAGLAGAKNIQYF. The CDR3 DNA is TGTGCCAGCAGTTCAATGGCTGGGCTAGCGGGAGCCAAAAACATTCAGTACTTC.

This clonotype appeared many times. The J gene is TRBJ2-7, the V gene TRBV12-3 or TRBV12-4; TRBD2 matches at 7 bases. Germline trimming cut 2 bases from V and 3 bases from J; bases unmatched to any gene: 7. There are 15 residues in the CDR3. The CDR3 DNA is TGTGCCAGCAGTTTAAGGGCCAGGGACTACTACGAGCAGTACTTC. It is translated as CASSLRARDYYEQYF.